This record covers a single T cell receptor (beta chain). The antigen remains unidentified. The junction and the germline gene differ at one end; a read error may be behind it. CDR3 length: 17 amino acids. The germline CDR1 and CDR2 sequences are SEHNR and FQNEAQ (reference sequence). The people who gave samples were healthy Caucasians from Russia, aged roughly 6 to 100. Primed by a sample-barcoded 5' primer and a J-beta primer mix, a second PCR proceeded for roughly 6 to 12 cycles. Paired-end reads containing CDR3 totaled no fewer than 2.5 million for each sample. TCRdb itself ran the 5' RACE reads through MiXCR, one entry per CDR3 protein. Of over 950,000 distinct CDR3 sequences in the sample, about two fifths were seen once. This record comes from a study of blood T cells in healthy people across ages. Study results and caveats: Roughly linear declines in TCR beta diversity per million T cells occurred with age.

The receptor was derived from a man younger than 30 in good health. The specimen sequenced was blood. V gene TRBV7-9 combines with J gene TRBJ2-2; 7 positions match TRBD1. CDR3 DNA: TGTACCAGCAGCACCCTTGACAGGGTGGGTATCACCGGGGAGCTGTTTTTT. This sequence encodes CTSSTLDRVGITGELFF.